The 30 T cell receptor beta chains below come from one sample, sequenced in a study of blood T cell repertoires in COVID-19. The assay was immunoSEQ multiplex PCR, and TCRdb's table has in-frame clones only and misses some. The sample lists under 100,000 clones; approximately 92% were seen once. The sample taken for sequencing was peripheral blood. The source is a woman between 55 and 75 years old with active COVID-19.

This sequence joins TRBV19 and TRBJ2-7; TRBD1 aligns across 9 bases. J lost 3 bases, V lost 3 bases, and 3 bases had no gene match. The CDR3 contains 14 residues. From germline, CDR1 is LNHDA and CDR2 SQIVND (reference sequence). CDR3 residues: CASSISTGGYEQYF. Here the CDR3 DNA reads TGTGCCAGTAGTATTTCGACAGGGGGCTACGAGCAGTACTTC.

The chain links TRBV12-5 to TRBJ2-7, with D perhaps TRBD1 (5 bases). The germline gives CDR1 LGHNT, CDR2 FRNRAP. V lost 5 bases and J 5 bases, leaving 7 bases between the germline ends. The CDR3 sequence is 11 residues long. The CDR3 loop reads CASGLRDEQYF. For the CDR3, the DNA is TGTGCTAGTGGTCTCAGGGACGAGCAGTACTTC. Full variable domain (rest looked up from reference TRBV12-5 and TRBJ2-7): DARVTQTPRHKVTEMGQEVTMRCQPILGHNTVFWYRQTMMQGLELLAYFRNRAPLDDSGMPKDRFSAEMPDATLATLKIQPSEPRDSAVYFCASGLRDEQYFGPGTRLTVT.

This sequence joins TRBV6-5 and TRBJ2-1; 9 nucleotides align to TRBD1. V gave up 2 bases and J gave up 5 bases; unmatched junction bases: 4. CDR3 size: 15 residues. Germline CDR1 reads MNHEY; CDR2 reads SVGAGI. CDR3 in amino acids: CASSYRTGVDNEQFF. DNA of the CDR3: TGTGCCAGCAGTTACCGGACAGGGGTGGACAATGAGCAGTTCTTC.

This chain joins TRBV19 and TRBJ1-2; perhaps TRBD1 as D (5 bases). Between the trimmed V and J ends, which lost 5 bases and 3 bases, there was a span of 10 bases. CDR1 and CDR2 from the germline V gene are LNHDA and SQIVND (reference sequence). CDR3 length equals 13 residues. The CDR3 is CASSPQAYYGYTF. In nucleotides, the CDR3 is TGTGCCAGTAGTCCACAGGCCTACTATGGCTACACCTTC. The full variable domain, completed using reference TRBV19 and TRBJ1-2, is DGGITQSPKYLFRKEGQNVTLSCEQNLNHDAMYWYRQDPGQGLRLIYYSQIVNDFQKGDIAEGYSVSREKKESFPLTVTSAQKNPTAFYLCASSPQAYYGYTFGSGTRLTVV.

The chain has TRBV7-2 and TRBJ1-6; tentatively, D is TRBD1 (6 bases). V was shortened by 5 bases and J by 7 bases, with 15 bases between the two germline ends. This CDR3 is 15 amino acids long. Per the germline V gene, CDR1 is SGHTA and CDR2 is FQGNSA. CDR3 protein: CASSPRDILNSPLHF. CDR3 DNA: TGTGCCAGCAGCCCCCGGGACATCCTCAATTCACCCCTCCACTTT.

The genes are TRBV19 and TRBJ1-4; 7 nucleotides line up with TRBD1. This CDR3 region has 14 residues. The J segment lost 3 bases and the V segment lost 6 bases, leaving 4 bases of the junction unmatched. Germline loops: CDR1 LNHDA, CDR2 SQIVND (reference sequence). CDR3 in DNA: TGTGCCAGTAGCAAGGGGGCCGCTAATGAAAAACTGTTTTTT. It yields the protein CASSKGAANEKLFF.

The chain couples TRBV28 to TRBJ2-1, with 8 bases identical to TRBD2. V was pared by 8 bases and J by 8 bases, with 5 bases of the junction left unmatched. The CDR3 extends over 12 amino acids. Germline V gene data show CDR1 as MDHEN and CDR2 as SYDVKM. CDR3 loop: CASQRENHEQFF. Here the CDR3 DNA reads TGTGCCAGCCAGCGGGAGAACCATGAGCAGTTCTTC. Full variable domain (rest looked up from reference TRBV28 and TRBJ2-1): DVKVTQSSRYLVKRTGEKVFLECVQDMDHENMFWYRQDPGLGLRLIYFSYDVKMKEKGDIPEGYSVSREKKERFSLILESASTNQTSMYLCASQRENHEQFFGPGTRLTVL.

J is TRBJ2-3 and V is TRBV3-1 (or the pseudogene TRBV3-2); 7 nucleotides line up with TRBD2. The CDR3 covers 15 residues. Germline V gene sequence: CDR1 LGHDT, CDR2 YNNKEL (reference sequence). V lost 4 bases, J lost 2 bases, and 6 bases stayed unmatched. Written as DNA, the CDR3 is TGTGCCAGCAGCCCCGGGACTACCCCCACAGATACGCAGTATTTT. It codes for CASSPGTTPTDTQYF.

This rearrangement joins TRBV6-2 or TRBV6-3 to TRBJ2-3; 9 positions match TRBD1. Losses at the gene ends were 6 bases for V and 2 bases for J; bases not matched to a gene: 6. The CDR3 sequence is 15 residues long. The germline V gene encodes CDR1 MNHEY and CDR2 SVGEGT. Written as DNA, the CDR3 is TGTGCCAGCAGCGACAGGGGGGGATACACAGATACGCAGTATTTT. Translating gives CASSDRGGYTDTQYF.

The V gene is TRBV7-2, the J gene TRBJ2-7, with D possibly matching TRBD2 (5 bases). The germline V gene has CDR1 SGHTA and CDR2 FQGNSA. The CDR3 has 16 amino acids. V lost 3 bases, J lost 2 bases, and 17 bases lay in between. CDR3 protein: CASSFRASEGPYEQYF. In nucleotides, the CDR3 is TGTGCCAGCAGCTTTCGGGCCTCCGAGGGCCCCTACGAGCAGTACTTC. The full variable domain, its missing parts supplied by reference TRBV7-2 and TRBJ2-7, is GAGVSQSPSNKVTEKGKDVELRCDPISGHTALYWYRQSLGQGLEFLIYFQGNSAPDKSGLPSDRFSAERTGGSVSTLTIQRTQQEDSAVYLCASSFRASEGPYEQYFGPGTRLTVT.

In DNA form, the CDR3 reads TGTGCCAGCTCACCCTCCCGGGACAGGCTATACAATGAGCAGTTCTTC. Its translation is CASSPSRDRLYNEQFF. The chain uses TRBV18 and TRBJ2-1, with TRBD1 matching 8 bases. Trimming cost V 3 bases and J 4 bases; bases outside gene matches: 8. Germline CDR1 reads KGHSH; CDR2 reads LQKENI. The CDR3 sequence is 16 residues long.

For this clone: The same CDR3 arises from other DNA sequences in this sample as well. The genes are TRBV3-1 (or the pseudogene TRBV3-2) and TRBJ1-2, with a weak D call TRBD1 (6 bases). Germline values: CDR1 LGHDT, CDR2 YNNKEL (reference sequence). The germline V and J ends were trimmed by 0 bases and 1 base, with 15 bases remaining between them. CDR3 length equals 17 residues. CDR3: CASSQDPPGAFNYGYTF. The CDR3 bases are TGTGCCAGCAGCCAAGATCCCCCAGGGGCTTTTAACTATGGCTACACCTTC.

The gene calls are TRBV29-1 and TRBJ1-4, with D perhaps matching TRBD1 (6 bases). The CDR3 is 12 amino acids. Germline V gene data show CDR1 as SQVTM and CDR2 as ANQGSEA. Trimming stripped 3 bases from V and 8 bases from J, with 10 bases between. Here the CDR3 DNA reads TGCAGCGTTGAGGACAGAAACGAAAAACTGTTTTTT. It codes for CSVEDRNEKLFF.

DNA for the CDR3: TGTGCCTGGAGTGTTTTGCGGGAGAACACCGGGGAGCTGTTTTTT. Its translation: CAWSVLRENTGELFF. The chain employs TRBV30 and TRBJ2-2; D is possibly TRBD2 (6 bases). V lost 0 bases, J lost 1 base, and 9 bases lay in between. Germline assignment: CDR1 GTSNPN and CDR2 SVGIG (reference sequence). The CDR3 spans 15 residues.

The CDR3 spells CASSFELAREQFF. CDR3 bases: TGTGCCAGCAGCTTTGAACTAGCCCGTGAGCAGTTCTTC. V and J are TRBV7-8 and TRBJ2-1, with D possibly TRBD2 on 6 matching bases. The V gene lost 3 bases and the J gene lost 9 bases, with 12 bases spanning the gap. Per the germline V gene, CDR1 is SGHVS and CDR2 is FQNEAQ. This CDR3 region has 13 residues.

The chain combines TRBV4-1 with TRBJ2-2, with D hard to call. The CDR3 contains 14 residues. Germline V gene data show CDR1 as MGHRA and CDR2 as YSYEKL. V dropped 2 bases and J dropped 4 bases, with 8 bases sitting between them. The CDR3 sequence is CASSQKSSTGELFF. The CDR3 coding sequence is TGCGCCAGCAGCCAAAAAAGCTCCACCGGGGAGCTGTTTTTT.

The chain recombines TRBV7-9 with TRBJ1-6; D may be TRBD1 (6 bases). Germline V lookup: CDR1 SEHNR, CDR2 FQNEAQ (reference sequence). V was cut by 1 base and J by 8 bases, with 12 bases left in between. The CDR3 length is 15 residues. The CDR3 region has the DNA TGTGCCAGCAGCTTAGGTCAGGGGACGGATTCACCCCTCCACTTT. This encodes CASSLGQGTDSPLHF.

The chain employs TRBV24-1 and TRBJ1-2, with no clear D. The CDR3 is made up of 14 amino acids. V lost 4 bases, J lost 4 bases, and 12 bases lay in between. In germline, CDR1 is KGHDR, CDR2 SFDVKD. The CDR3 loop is CATSDPRVLYGYTF. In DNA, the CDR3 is TGTGCCACCAGTGACCCGAGGGTCCTCTATGGCTACACCTTC.

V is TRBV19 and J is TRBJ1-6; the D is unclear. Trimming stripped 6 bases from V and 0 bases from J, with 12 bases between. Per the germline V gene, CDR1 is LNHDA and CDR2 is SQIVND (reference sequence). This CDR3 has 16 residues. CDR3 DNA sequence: TGTGCCAGTAGCCTGACGCCTAGCTCCTATAATTCACCCCTCCACTTT. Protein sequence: CASSLTPSSYNSPLHF. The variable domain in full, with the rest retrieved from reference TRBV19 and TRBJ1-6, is DGGITQSPKYLFRKEGQNVTLSCEQNLNHDAMYWYRQDPGQGLRLIYYSQIVNDFQKGDIAEGYSVSREKKESFPLTVTSAQKNPTAFYLCASSLTPSSYNSPLHFGNGTRLTVT.

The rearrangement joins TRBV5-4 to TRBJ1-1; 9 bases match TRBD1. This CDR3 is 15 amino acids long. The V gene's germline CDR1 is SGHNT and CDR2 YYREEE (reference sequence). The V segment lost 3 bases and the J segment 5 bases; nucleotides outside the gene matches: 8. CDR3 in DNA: TGTGCCAGCAGCTCAAAGGACAGGGGAAAAACTGAAGCTTTCTTT. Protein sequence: CASSSKDRGKTEAFF.

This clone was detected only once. The CDR3 loop reads CASRTAAEPSNVLTF. The CDR3 DNA reads TGTGCCAGCAGGACCGCGGCCGAGCCCTCCAACGTCCTGACTTTC. The genes are TRBV6-6 and TRBJ2-6; D gene uncertain. Germline loops: CDR1 MNHNY, CDR2 SVGAGI (reference sequence). Trimming shortened V by 6 bases and J by 8 bases, and 17 bases separated the two germline ends. The CDR3 has 15 residues.

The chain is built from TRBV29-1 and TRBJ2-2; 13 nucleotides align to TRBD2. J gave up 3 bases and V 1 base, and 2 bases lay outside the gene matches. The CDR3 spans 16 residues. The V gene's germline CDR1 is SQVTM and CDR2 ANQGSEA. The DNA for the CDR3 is TGCAGCGTTGAAGGGACTAGCGGGAGTCACACCGGGGAGCTGTTTTTT. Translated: CSVEGTSGSHTGELFF.

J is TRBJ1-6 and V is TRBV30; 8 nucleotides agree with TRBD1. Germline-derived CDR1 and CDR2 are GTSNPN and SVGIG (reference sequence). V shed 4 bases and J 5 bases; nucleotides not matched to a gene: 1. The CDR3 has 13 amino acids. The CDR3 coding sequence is TGTGCCTGGAAGGGACAGGATAATTCACCCCTCCACTTT. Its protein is CAWKGQDNSPLHF.

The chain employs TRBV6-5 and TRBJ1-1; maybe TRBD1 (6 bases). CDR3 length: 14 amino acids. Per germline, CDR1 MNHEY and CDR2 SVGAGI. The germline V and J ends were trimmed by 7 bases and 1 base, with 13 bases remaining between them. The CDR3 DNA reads TGTGCCAGCAAGACGGGACATTCGAACACTGAAGCTTTCTTT. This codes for CASKTGHSNTEAFF.

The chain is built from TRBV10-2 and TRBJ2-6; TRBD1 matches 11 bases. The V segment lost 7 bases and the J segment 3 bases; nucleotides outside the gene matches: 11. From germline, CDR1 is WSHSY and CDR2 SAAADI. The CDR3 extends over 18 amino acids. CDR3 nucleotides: TGCGCCAGCAACCCTTTCCGGACAGGGGGCGGTGGGGCCAACGTCCTGACTTTC. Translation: CASNPFRTGGGGANVLTF.

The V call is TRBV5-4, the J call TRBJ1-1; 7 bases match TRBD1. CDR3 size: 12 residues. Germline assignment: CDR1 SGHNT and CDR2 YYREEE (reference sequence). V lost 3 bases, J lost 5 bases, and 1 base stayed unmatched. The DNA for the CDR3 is TGTGCCAGCAGCTCGGGACAGACTGAAGCTTTCTTT. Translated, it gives CASSSGQTEAFF.

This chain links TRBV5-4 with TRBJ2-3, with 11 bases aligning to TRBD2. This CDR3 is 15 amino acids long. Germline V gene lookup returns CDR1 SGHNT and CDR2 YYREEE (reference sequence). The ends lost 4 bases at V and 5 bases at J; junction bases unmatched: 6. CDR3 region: CASSQGLAVRDTQYF. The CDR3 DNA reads TGTGCCAGCAGCCAGGGACTAGCGGTTCGAGATACGCAGTATTTT.

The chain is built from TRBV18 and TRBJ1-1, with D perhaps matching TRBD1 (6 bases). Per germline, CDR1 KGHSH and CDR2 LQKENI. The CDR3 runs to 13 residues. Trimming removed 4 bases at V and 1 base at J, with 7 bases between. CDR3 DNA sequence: TGTGCCAGCTCACGGGACACGAACACTGAAGCTTTCTTT. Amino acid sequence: CASSRDTNTEAFF.

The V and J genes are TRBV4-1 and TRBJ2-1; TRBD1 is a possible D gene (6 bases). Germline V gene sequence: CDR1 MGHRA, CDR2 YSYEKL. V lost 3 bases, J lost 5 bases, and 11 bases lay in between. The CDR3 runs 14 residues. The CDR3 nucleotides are TGCGCCAGCAGCCAGGAGGACAGACACAATGAGCAGTTCTTC. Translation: CASSQEDRHNEQFF.

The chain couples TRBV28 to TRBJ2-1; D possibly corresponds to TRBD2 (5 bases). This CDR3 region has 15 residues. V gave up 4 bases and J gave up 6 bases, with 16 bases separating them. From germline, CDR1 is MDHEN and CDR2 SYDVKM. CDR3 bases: TGTGCCAGCAGTTCCCGAGGGCTAGCTCTCAATGAGCAGTTCTTC. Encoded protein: CASSSRGLALNEQFF.